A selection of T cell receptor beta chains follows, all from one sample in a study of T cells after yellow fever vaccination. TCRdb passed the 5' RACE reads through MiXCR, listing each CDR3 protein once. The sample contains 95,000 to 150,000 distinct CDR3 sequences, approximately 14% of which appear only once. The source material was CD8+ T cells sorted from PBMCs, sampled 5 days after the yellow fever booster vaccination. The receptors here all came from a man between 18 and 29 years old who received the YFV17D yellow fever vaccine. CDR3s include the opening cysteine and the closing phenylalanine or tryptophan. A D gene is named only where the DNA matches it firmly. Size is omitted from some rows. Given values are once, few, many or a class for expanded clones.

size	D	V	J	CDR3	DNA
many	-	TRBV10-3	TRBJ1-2	CAISEIGTDENGYTF	TGTGCCATCAGTGAGATCGGGACGGACGAAAATGGCTACACCTTC
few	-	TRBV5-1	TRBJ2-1	CASSLVQGQASGSRNEQFF	TGCGCCAGCAGCTTGGTCCAGGGGCAGGCTAGCGGCTCGAGGAATGAGCAGTTCTTC
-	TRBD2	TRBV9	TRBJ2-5	CASSAGTSQETQYF	TGTGCCAGCAGCGCCGGGACTAGCCAAGAGACCCAGTACTTC
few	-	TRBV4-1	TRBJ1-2	CASSQADQYGYTF	TGCGCCAGCAGCCAAGCGGACCAATATGGCTACACCTTC
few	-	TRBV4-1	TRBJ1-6	CASSQSGTENSPLHF	TGCGCCAGCAGCCAGTCCGGGACGGAGAATTCACCCCTCCACTTT
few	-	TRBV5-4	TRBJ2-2	CATLQKTGELFF	TGTGCCACCCTACAGAAAACCGGGGAGCTGTTTTTT
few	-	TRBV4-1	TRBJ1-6	CASSQALSGVGPLHF	TGCGCCAGCAGCCAGGCCCTCTCAGGCGTTGGGCCCCTCCACTTT
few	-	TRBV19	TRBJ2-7	CASSIGQALTEQYF	TGTGCCAGTAGTATAGGACAGGCCCTAACCGAGCAGTACTTC
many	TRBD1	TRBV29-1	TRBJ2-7	CSVEGQGETYEQYF	TGCAGCGTTGAAGGGCAGGGGGAGACCTACGAGCAGTACTTC
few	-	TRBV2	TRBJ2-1	CASAVGNEQFF	TGTGCCAGCGCAGTAGGCAATGAGCAGTTCTTC
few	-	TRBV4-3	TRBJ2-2	CASSQGGADTGELFF	TGCGCCAGCAGCCAAGGGGGGGCAGACACCGGGGAGCTGTTTTTT
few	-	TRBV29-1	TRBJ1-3	CSVEEGGYSGNTIYF	TGCAGCGTTGAAGAGGGCGGATACTCTGGAAACACCATATATTTT
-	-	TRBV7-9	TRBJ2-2	CASSLGVLTGELFF	TGTGCCAGCAGCTTAGGGGTCCTAACCGGGGAGCTGTTTTTT
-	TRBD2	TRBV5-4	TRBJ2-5	CASSAPGGSEETQYF	TGTGCCAGCAGTGCTCCGGGCGGGAGTGAAGAGACCCAGTACTTC
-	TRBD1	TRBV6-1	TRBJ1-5	CATTGGHNQPQHF	TGTGCCACCACAGGGGGCCACAATCAGCCCCAGCATTTT
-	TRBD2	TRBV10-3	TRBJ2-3	CAIRGLAGTTDTQYF	TGTGCCATCAGGGGACTAGCGGGGACCACAGATACGCAGTATTTT
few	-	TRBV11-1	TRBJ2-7	CASSLNTGYYEQYF	TGTGCCAGCAGCTTAAATACGGGATACTACGAGCAGTACTTC
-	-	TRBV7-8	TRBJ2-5	CASSLELASETQYF	TGTGCCAGCAGCTTAGAACTAGCATCAGAGACCCAGTACTTC
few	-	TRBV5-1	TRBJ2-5	CASSLRSLGETQYF	TGCGCCAGCAGCTTACGGTCCTTGGGGGAGACCCAGTACTTC
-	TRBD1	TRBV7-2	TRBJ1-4	CASNNASGGFNEKLFF	TGTGCCAGCAACAACGCGTCAGGGGGGTTTAATGAAAAACTGTTTTTT
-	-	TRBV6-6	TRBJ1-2	CASSYSVLQGNYGYTF	TGTGCCAGCAGTTACTCTGTCCTGCAGGGGAACTATGGCTACACCTTC
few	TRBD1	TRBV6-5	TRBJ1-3	CASSPGQGYSGNTIYF	TGTGCCAGCAGCCCAGGACAGGGATACTCTGGAAACACCATATATTTT
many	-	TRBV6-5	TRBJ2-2	CASSHTGELFF	TGTGCCAGCAGCCACACCGGGGAGCTGTTTTTT
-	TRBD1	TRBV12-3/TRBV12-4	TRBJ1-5	CASKLGQGDQPQHF	TGTGCCAGCAAGCTCGGACAGGGGGATCAGCCCCAGCATTTT
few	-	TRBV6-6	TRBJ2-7	CASSYPYDSRDGGVYEQYF	TGTGCCAGCAGTTACCCCTACGACTCTAGGGACGGAGGTGTCTACGAGCAGTACTTC
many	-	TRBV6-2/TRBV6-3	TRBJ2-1	CASSYIGSSYNEQFF	TGTGCCAGCAGTTACATTGGGAGCTCCTACAATGAGCAGTTCTTC
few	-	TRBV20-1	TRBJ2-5	CSARDLGVIQETQYF	TGCAGTGCTAGAGATCTTGGCGTGATCCAAGAGACCCAGTACTTC
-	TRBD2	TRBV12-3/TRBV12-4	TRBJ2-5	CASREGTSGGHWEYF	TGTGCCAGCAGGGAGGGGACTAGCGGGGGCCACTGGGAGTACTTC
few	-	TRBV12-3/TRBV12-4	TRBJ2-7	CASSHRAAEQYF	TGTGCCAGCAGTCATCGAGCCGCCGAGCAGTACTTC
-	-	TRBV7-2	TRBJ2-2	CASSYPLTGELFF	TGTGCCAGCAGCTACCCTCTGACCGGGGAGCTGTTTTTT
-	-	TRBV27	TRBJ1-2	CASSLYGDFYGYTF	TGTGCCAGCAGTTTATACGGGGATTTCTATGGCTACACCTTC
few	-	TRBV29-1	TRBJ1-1	CSAERGPEAFF	TGCAGCGCCGAACGAGGGCCTGAAGCTTTCTTT
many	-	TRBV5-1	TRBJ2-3	CASSLGFAGTDTQYF	TGCGCCAGCAGCTTGGGATTTGCGGGTACAGATACGCAGTATTTT
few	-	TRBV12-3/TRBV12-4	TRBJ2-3	CASSSQDKTSTDTQYF	TGTGCCAGCAGTTCCCAGGACAAGACGAGCACAGATACGCAGTATTTT
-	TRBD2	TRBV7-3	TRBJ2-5	CASSFAGGNQETQYF	TGTGCCAGCAGCTTTGCGGGGGGTAACCAAGAGACCCAGTACTTC
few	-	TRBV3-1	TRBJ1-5	CASSQARFNQPQHF	TGTGCCAGCAGCCAGGCAAGGTTCAATCAGCCCCAGCATTTT
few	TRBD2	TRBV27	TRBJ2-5	CASSLRAGLPETQYF	TGTGCCAGCAGTTTAAGGGCGGGACTACCGGAGACCCAGTACTTC
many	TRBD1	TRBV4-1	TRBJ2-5	CASSQVGGQGAQYF	TGCGCCAGCAGCCAAGTGGGGGGACAGGGGGCCCAGTACTTC
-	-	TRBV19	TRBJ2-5	CASSGQRSLETQYF	TGTGCCAGTAGTGGGCAGCGTTCACTAGAGACCCAGTACTTC
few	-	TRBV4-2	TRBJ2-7	CASSQGSQPEQYF	TGTGCCAGCAGCCAAGGGAGCCAACCCGAGCAGTACTTC
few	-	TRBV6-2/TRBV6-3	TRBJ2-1	CASSWGVQNEQFF	TGTGCCAGCAGTTGGGGCGTCCAAAATGAGCAGTTCTTC